The T cell receptor (beta chain) described here comes from a study of blood T cell repertoires in COVID-19 (TCRdb year 2020). About the investigation overall: Samples from collaborators originated in the United States, Italy and Spain and spanned both the acute and convalescent phases of COVID-19. The repertoires were made available in a free public database intended to serve as a resource for research on the immune response to SARS-CoV-2. Nearly every sample came with metadata listing a de-identified subject ID, COVID-19 status, age in years and sex. Where available, HLA class I and class II types were taken from metadata supplied by the sample provider and were not determined by assay-based typing. Samples came from the ongoing ImmuneRACE study (first 160 participants) plus 1,254 subjects from 6 global collaborators. Subjects who had been exposed to COVID-19, were actively infected with it, or had recovered from it provided the deeply sampled blood TCRbeta repertoires that made up the dataset. The prospective study material was composed of cDNA or gDNA derived from T cells, B-cell-depleted T cells, or PBMCs. On the study overall, not on this receptor specifically: Clinical and demographic metadata were provided uncurated, with the amount varying by source and participant.

TCRbeta CDR3 regions were amplified from genomic DNA using the immunoSEQ Assay, a bias-controlled multiplex PCR. The study's processing was this. Within the assay, amplification of reference gene primers was used to estimate how many nucleated cells each sample contained. To quantify the absolute abundance of each unique TCRbeta CDR3 rearrangement, sequence reads were collapsed and filtered. Productive Simpson clonality was computed per sample as the square root of Simpson's diversity index over productive rearrangements. TCRdb took this table from immuneACCESS and kept in-frame rearrangements with V and J called. Such tables lack part of the clones; where checked against another copy, unresolved V genes explain under half of the gap, and the rest is unexplained. V and J calls and clone size are as listed in that table; D and trimming were resolved from the DNA. The sample records roughly 360,000 clones, 80% to 85% of which are singletons. The top ten constitute approximately 5% of the sample.

Participants in the prospective study were aged about 18 to 95 years, lived in over 20 United States geographic areas, and enrolled through a virtual design. In the prospective study, cohorts were assigned on the basis of participant-reported clinical history obtained from a screening survey and a study questionnaire. ImmuneRACE Cohort 3 recovered participants were defined by two consecutive negative NP/OP PCR tests, healthcare professional clearance, or symptom resolution. Each participant in the prospective study had whole blood, serum and a nasopharyngeal or oropharyngeal swab collected by mobile phlebotomists. Over an approximately two-month period, participants in the prospective study had the option of providing additional blood draws and questionnaires. Blood samples from the prospective study were shipped frozen or at room temperature prior to DNA extraction. On this clone itself: The antigen it binds to is not known. The input lacks base qualities; no much larger clone sits a single base away.

The germline V gene (reference sequence) specifies LNHDA as CDR1 and SQIVND as CDR2. The CDR3 numbers 16 residues from cysteine through phenylalanine. CDR3 DNA only is kept here, 48 bases in frame from base 1. V is reduced by 3 bases and J by 6 bases, leaving a spacing of 18 bases between them. Source material: PBMCs or T cells enriched from blood (not recorded which). This chain joins TRBV19 to TRBJ1-5; TRBD1 is a weak D gene call, 6 bases matching. This TCR derives from a woman aged 50 to 65 who had recovered from COVID-19. The bases read TGTGCCAGTAGTATTGCGGCAATACAGGGTGGTCAGCCCCAGCATTTT. Translated, it gives CASSIAAIQGGQPQHF. The full variable domain, with segments outside the CDR3 supplied by the reference TRBV19 and TRBJ1-5 proteins, appears as DGGITQSPKYLFRKEGQNVTLSCEQNLNHDAMYWYRQDPGQGLRLIYYSQIVNDFQKGDIAEGYSVSREKKESFPLTVTSAQKNPTAFYLCASSIAAIQGGQPQHFGDGTRLSIL.